The 8 T cell receptor beta chains in this list originate from one sample, sequenced in a study of OX40 agonist ivuxolimab in advanced cancers. Clones were read by immunoSEQ multiplex PCR, and TCRdb kept only the in-frame ones, dropping some. The table shows tens of thousands of clones, with around 89% occurring only once. The material was CD4+ or CD8+ T cells sorted from blood, obtained in a trial of the OX40 agonist ivuxolimab. These receptors all come from an adult with an advanced solid tumor such as melanoma, head and neck, liver or kidney cancer.

A few counts support this clone. V gene TRBV5-1 combines with J gene TRBJ2-7; D is perhaps TRBD1 (6 bases). The ends were cut back, 0 bases at V and 1 base at J, with 11 bases in the middle. CDR1 is SGHRS and CDR2 is YFSETQ in the germline V gene. CDR3 length: 15 residues. CDR3 DNA: TGCGCCAGCAGCTTGGTACAGGGTGGGTCCTACGAGCAGTACTTC. Translated: CASSLVQGGSYEQYF.

The V call is TRBV1, the J call TRBJ2-5. TRBV1 is marked as a pseudogene. The CDR3 totals 15 residues. CDR3 nucleotides: TGCACCAGCAGCCATTGGGCGGTCACGCCTGAGACCCAGTACTTC. Protein: CTSSHWAVTPETQYF.

CDR3 sequence reads: CASGLATSGRPGEQYF. In DNA, the CDR3 is TGTGCTAGTGGTTTGGCGACTAGCGGGAGGCCGGGGGAGCAGTACTTC. The chain joins TRBV12-5 to TRBJ2-7, with 13 bases lining up with TRBD2. This CDR3 spans 16 amino acids. V shed 1 base, J shed 7 bases, and the junction held 7 bases outside the gene matches. From germline, CDR1 is LGHNT and CDR2 FRNRAP.

The CDR3 reads CASSQSLAVNNEQFF. CDR3 nucleotide sequence: TGCGCCAGCAGCCAGTCGCTAGCCGTGAACAATGAGCAGTTCTTC. The chain joins TRBV4-1 to TRBJ2-1; tentative D call: TRBD2 (5 bases). Trimming pared 3 bases from V and 5 bases from J, leaving 14 bases between. The V gene's germline CDR1 is MGHRA and CDR2 YSYEKL. This CDR3 contains 15 residues.

The chain couples TRBV6-1 to TRBJ1-5; possible D gene TRBD1, 5 bases. The V gene's germline CDR1 is MNHNS and CDR2 SASEGT. The ends were cut back, 2 bases at V and 10 bases at J, with 15 bases in the middle. The CDR3 is 14 residues long. CDR3 sequence: CASSENEGFTPQHF. The DNA for the CDR3 is TGTGCCAGCAGTGAAAATGAGGGGTTCACTCCCCAGCATTTT.

This chain links TRBV27 with TRBJ2-1; TRBD2 aligns across 8 bases. Germline CDR1 is MNHEY and CDR2 is SMNVEV (reference sequence). V trimming: 5 bases; J trimming: 6 bases; junction bases outside the gene matches: 6. This CDR3 has 14 amino acids. The CDR3 DNA follows: TGTGCCAGCAGTCGGGGGGGGGCCGGCAATGAGCAGTTCTTC. Its protein is CASSRGGAGNEQFF.

The chain uses TRBV5-6 and TRBJ2-7; 8 bases are shared with TRBD2. The germline CDR1 and CDR2 sequences are SGHDT and YYEEEE. This CDR3 is 16 amino acids long. V was clipped by 2 bases and J by 2 bases; unmatched bases: 9. CDR3 coding DNA: TGTGCCAGCAGCTTCGGGGCGGGAGGTATCCCCTACGAGCAGTACTTC. Translated, it gives CASSFGAGGIPYEQYF.

This chain's CDR3 is CASSTPPRTAASWGETQYF. The CDR3 coding sequence is TGTGCCAGCAGCACCCCCCCCCGCACGGCTGCTAGCTGGGGAGAGACCCAGTACTTC. The chain has TRBV7-2 and TRBJ2-5, with a tentative D call TRBD2 (5 bases). The CDR3 has 19 amino acids. Germline CDR1 SGHTA, CDR2 FQGNSA. The V and J ends lost 5 bases and 4 bases respectively, with 29 bases between them.